What follows are 19 T cell receptor beta chains derived from one specimen sequenced in a study of control samples from healthy donors and cancer patients (dated by TCRdb to between 2020 and 2021). To prepare the library, the immunoSEQ multiplex PCR assay was applied. As stored in TCRdb, this immuneACCESS dataset retains in-frame rearrangements with V and J assigned. A fraction of the clones does not appear; measured against another copy, unresolved V genes explain less than half of the discrepancy, and the remainder lacks a known reason. The sample table records 95,000 to 150,000 clones; around 87% of these occur just once. 2.9% of the sample comes from the top ten. The material sequenced was blood. The receptor set was obtained from a man aged 60-69 years in good health.

This rearrangement joins TRBV9 to TRBJ2-4; a possible D gene is TRBD1 (6 bases). The CDR3 is 14 amino acids. CDR1 is SGDLS and CDR2 is YYNGEE in the germline V gene. The V gene lost 0 bases and the J gene lost 9 bases, with 13 bases spanning the gap. CDR3 in amino acids: CASSVAPGVGIQYF. The CDR3 DNA reads TGTGCCAGCAGCGTAGCGCCAGGGGTGGGCATTCAGTACTTC.

The CDR3 DNA is TGTGCCAGCAGCTTAGGGAGCGGGTTCTCTGGAAACACCATATATTTT. It is translated as CASSLGSGFSGNTIYF. The gene calls are TRBV7-2 and TRBJ1-3; unclear D gene. The CDR3 is made up of 16 amino acids. Germline CDR1 is SGHTA and CDR2 is FQGNSA. V was clipped by 1 base and J by 0 bases, with 10 bases between them.

This chain connects TRBV28 to TRBJ1-5, with D uncertain. Trimming removed 5 bases at V and 11 bases at J, with 10 bases between. The germline V gene has CDR1 MDHEN and CDR2 SYDVKM. This CDR3 is built from 11 residues. In DNA, the CDR3 is TGTGCCAGCAGTCTTCTGTGGGCCCAGCATTTT. Its translation: CASSLLWAQHF.

This sequence joins TRBV15 and TRBJ1-1; no clear D. The CDR3 is 13 residues long. The V end lost 8 bases, the J end lost 4 bases, and 14 bases lay between the germline ends. The germline V gene encodes CDR1 LNHNV and CDR2 YYDKDF (reference sequence). CDR3 sequence reads: CATSHRESTEAFF. CDR3 sequence (DNA): TGTGCCACCTCCCACCGGGAGAGCACTGAAGCTTTCTTT.

The chain carries TRBV6-2 or TRBV6-3 and TRBJ1-5, with 9 positions matching TRBD1. From germline, CDR1 is MNHEY and CDR2 SVGEGT. This CDR3 is built from 16 residues. Losses at the gene ends were 2 bases for V and 8 bases for J; bases not matched to a gene: 10. The CDR3 region is CASSYGGTGISKPQHF. The DNA of the CDR3 is TGTGCCAGCAGTTACGGAGGGACAGGGATTTCGAAGCCCCAGCATTTT.

The J gene is TRBJ2-7, the V gene TRBV5-4, with 8 bases matching TRBD2. V shed 2 bases, J shed 4 bases, and the junction held 5 bases outside the gene matches. Germline CDR1 and CDR2: SGHNT and YYREEE (reference sequence). The CDR3 contains 14 residues. The CDR3 DNA sequence: TGTGCCAGCAGCTTCGGGGGGGCTTGGTACGAGCAGTACTTC. Its protein is CASSFGGAWYEQYF.

This clone was counted between two and nine times. This chain's CDR3 is CASSEDTEAFF. For the CDR3, the DNA is TGTGCCAGCAGTGAGGACACTGAAGCTTTCTTT. This chain uses TRBV25-1 with TRBJ1-1; unclear D gene. Between the trimmed V and J ends, which lost 3 bases and 3 bases, there was a span of 2 bases. This CDR3 is 11 amino acids long. Per the germline V gene, CDR1 is MGHDK and CDR2 is SYGVNS. Full variable domain (rest looked up from reference TRBV25-1 and TRBJ1-1): EADIYQTPRYLVIGTGKKITLECSQTMGHDKMYWYQQDPGMELHLIHYSYGVNSTEKGDLSSESTVSRIRTEHFPLTLESARPSHTSQYLCASSEDTEAFFGQGTRLTVV.

The genes are TRBV6-5 and TRBJ1-5; unclear D gene. Germline-derived CDR1 and CDR2 are MNHEY and SVGAGI. V lost 0 bases and J 0 bases, leaving 6 bases between the germline ends. The CDR3 runs to 15 residues. The CDR3 sequence: CASSYSSYSNQPQHF. The CDR3 nucleotides are TGTGCCAGCAGTTACTCGAGTTATAGCAATCAGCCCCAGCATTTT.

The V and J genes are TRBV30 and TRBJ1-6, with a weak D call TRBD1 (6 bases). Trimming pared 0 bases from V and 7 bases from J, leaving 19 bases between. The CDR3 is made up of 17 amino acids. CDR1 and CDR2 from the germline V gene are GTSNPN and SVGIG (reference sequence). The DNA for the CDR3 is TGTGCCTGGAGTGTATTATCGGGGGGGCTCGGGAATTCACCCCTCCACTTT. Protein: CAWSVLSGGLGNSPLHF.

This sequence joins TRBV6-1 and TRBJ2-3; D assignment may be TRBD1 or TRBD2 (5 bases each). Trimming removed 2 bases at V and 3 bases at J, with 12 bases between. The CDR3 contains 15 residues. In germline, CDR1 is MNHNS, CDR2 SASEGT. The CDR3 nucleotides read TGTGCCAGCAGTGAATTGTTCAGGGAGACAGATACGCAGTATTTT. Translation: CASSELFRETDTQYF.

This clone was picked up one time. This chain links TRBV11-2 with TRBJ2-5; D uncertain. The CDR3 loop spans 16 amino acids. Germline lookup yields CDR1 SGHAT and CDR2 FQNNGV. Between the trimmed V and J ends, which lost 1 base and 1 base, there was a span of 13 bases. The CDR3 protein is CASSLGFGVVQETQYF. The CDR3 DNA reads as TGTGCCAGCAGCTTAGGGTTTGGAGTGGTCCAAGAGACCCAGTACTTC.

This chain links TRBV9 with TRBJ2-2, with TRBD2 identical over 9 bases. V trimming: 0 bases; J trimming: 4 bases; junction bases outside the gene matches: 4. This CDR3 region has 16 residues. In germline, CDR1 is SGDLS, CDR2 YYNGEE. CDR3 region: CASSVGVLAGTGELFF. The CDR3 bases are TGTGCCAGCAGCGTAGGGGTACTAGCGGGCACCGGGGAGCTGTTTTTT. The complete variable domain, with remaining parts taken from reference TRBV9 and TRBJ2-2, reads DSGVTQTPKHLITATGQRVTLRCSPRSGDLSVYWYQQSLDQGLQFLIQYYNGEERAKGNILERFSAQQFPDLHSELNLSSLELGDSALYFCASSVGVLAGTGELFFGEGSRLTVL.

J is TRBJ2-1 and V is TRBV19; D remains unclear. Germline-derived CDR1 and CDR2 are LNHDA and SQIVND (reference sequence). Trimming removed 0 bases at V and 6 bases at J, with 9 bases between. There are 14 residues in the CDR3. CDR3 nucleotides: TGTGCCAGTAGTATAGATCTACAGTTCAATGAGCAGTTCTTC. This gives the protein CASSIDLQFNEQFF. Variable domain in full (rest from reference TRBV19 and TRBJ2-1): DGGITQSPKYLFRKEGQNVTLSCEQNLNHDAMYWYRQDPGQGLRLIYYSQIVNDFQKGDIAEGYSVSREKKESFPLTVTSAQKNPTAFYLCASSIDLQFNEQFFGPGTRLTVL.

V usage is TRBV6-6 and J usage is TRBJ1-2; no reliable D call. Deletions cut 2 bases from V and 5 bases from J, with 9 bases between. The germline gives CDR1 MNHNY, CDR2 SVGAGI (reference sequence). The CDR3 is 13 residues long. The CDR3 loop is CASSYLSAYGYTF. The CDR3 nucleotides read TGTGCCAGCAGTTACCTCTCGGCGTATGGCTACACCTTC.

Comments on this clone: Other DNA sequences in this specimen translate into the identical CDR3. V is TRBV19 and J is TRBJ2-3, with a tentative D call TRBD1 (6 bases). This CDR3 spans 15 amino acids. V was pared by 4 bases and J by 2 bases, with 13 bases between. Germline assignment: CDR1 LNHDA and CDR2 SQIVND (reference sequence). The CDR3 DNA reads TGTGCCAGTAGTACGATGGGACAAATCACAGATACGCAGTATTTT. It yields the protein CASSTMGQITDTQYF.

V usage is TRBV9 and J usage is TRBJ1-1; 9 bases line up with TRBD1. From germline, CDR1 is SGDLS and CDR2 YYNGEE. The CDR3 has 15 residues. The V segment lost 6 bases and the J segment 2 bases; nucleotides outside the gene matches: 8. The CDR3 bases are TGTGCCAGCACCCGGACAGGGGACACCAACACTGAAGCTTTCTTT. It translates to CASTRTGDTNTEAFF. Based on the CDR3 plus reference TRBV9 and TRBJ1-1, the full variable domain is DSGVTQTPKHLITATGQRVTLRCSPRSGDLSVYWYQQSLDQGLQFLIQYYNGEERAKGNILERFSAQQFPDLHSELNLSSLELGDSALYFCASTRTGDTNTEAFFGQGTRLTVV.

The rearrangement joins TRBV5-6 to TRBJ1-6; D is unclear. V was trimmed by 4 bases and J by 13 bases, leaving 21 bases between them. Germline CDR1 reads SGHDT; CDR2 reads YYEEEE. This CDR3 spans 15 amino acids. CDR3 sequence (DNA): TGTGCCAGCAGCAGGGTGGGCCGAAGGGATCGGCCCCTCCACTTT. This gives the protein CASSRVGRRDRPLHF.

This clone appeared a few times. The chain joins TRBV27 to TRBJ1-6; 10 nucleotides match TRBD1. This CDR3 is 17 amino acids long. Germline-derived CDR1 and CDR2 are MNHEY and SMNVEV (reference sequence). Trimming cost V 1 base and J 7 bases; bases outside gene matches: 7. CDR3 protein: CASSLYPGQGRNSPLHF. As DNA, the CDR3 is TGTGCCAGCAGTTTATACCCGGGACAGGGGAGGAATTCACCCCTCCACTTT.

The gene calls are TRBV29-1 and TRBJ1-2; 8 bases agree with TRBD1. Germline CDR1 and CDR2: SQVTM and ANQGSEA. V trimming: 2 bases; J trimming: 1 base; junction bases outside the gene matches: 12. This CDR3 region has 17 residues. The CDR3 region is CSVESQGARGINYGYTF. CDR3 DNA: TGCAGCGTTGAATCTCAGGGGGCTAGAGGTATTAACTATGGCTACACCTTC.